The 16 T cell receptor beta chains below were found in one sample sequenced in a study of T cell repertoires in cytomegalovirus infection. MiXCR, run by TCRdb on the reads, gives a single entry per CDR3 protein. Of around 630,000 distinct CDR3 sequences in the sample, approximately 24% are singletons; the top ten hold less than 9.5%. Specimen: CD8+ T cells from PBMCs. All receptors derive from a human donor in good health (CMV status not recorded). Some clones in this sample may be carry-over from other donors' samples.

This clonotype was observed a few times. The chain couples TRBV6-2 or TRBV6-3 to TRBJ2-3; a possible D gene is TRBD1 (8 bases). The germline V and J ends were trimmed by 6 bases and 4 bases, with 20 bases remaining between them. From germline, CDR1 is MNHEY and CDR2 SVGEGT. CDR3 length equals 16 residues. The CDR3 DNA sequence: TGTGCCAGCAGCTCGGGAGGACAGGGCCCGGCAGATACGCAGTATTTT. It is translated as CASSSGGQGPADTQYF.

This clonotype was recorded at least ten times. The V and J genes are TRBV5-5 and TRBJ1-5, with D perhaps TRBD1 (6 bases). Germline lookup yields CDR1 SGHKS and CDR2 YYEKEE (reference sequence). V shed 0 bases and J shed 4 bases, with 17 bases lying between them. The CDR3 loop spans 17 amino acids. The CDR3 reads CASSLGGQIERNQPQHF. The CDR3 bases are TGTGCCAGCAGCTTGGGGGGACAAATAGAGCGAAATCAGCCCCAGCATTTT.

The V and J genes are TRBV2 and TRBJ2-1, with 9 bases matching TRBD2. Per germline, CDR1 SNHLY and CDR2 FYNNEI. The CDR3 is 16 residues long. The J segment lost 1 base and the V segment lost 6 bases, leaving 7 bases of the junction unmatched. The CDR3 region is CASSSSGARSYNEQFF. CDR3 DNA: TGTGCCAGCAGCTCTAGCGGGGCAAGGTCCTACAATGAGCAGTTCTTC. The full variable domain, rest sourced from reference TRBV2 and TRBJ2-1, is EPEVTQTPSHQVTQMGQEVILRCVPISNHLYFYWYRQILGQKVEFLVSFYNNEISEKSEIFDDQFSVERPDGSNFTLKIRSTKLEDSAMYFCASSSSGARSYNEQFFGPGTRLTVL.

This clonotype was seen just once. A read error is possible here, since a much larger clone lies one base away. The chain carries TRBV29-1 and TRBJ2-1; no clear D gene. This CDR3 region has 15 residues. Germline V lookup: CDR1 SQVTM, CDR2 ANQGSEA. CDR3 sequence (DNA): TGCAGGGTTGAAGATGAGGAAAGCTCCTACAATGAGCAGTTCTTC. It codes for CRVEDEESSYNEQFF.

CDR3 protein: CSARDFANEQFF. As DNA, the CDR3 is TGCAGTGCTAGAGATTTTGCAAATGAGCAGTTCTTC. This chain links TRBV20-1 with TRBJ2-1; D uncertain. Germline V gives CDR1 DFQATT, CDR2 SNEGSKA (reference sequence). The V gene lost 0 bases and the J gene lost 7 bases, with 7 bases spanning the gap. The length of the CDR3 is 12 residues.

V and J are TRBV20-1 and TRBJ2-1; D is unresolved. Germline lookup yields CDR1 DFQATT and CDR2 SNEGSKA (reference sequence). This CDR3 region has 11 residues. Trimming took off 5 bases at V and 9 bases at J, with 11 bases between the two ends. CDR3 in DNA: TGCAGTGCTGTCGGGCACGGTGAGCAGTTCTTC. Translating it yields CSAVGHGEQFF.

This clonotype was picked up many times. This chain connects TRBV7-2 to TRBJ2-7, with 11 bases lining up with TRBD2. The CDR3 consists of 16 residues. Trimming took 1 base from V and 2 from J; bases not matched to a gene: 4. Germline CDR1 SGHTA, CDR2 FQGNSA. CDR3 protein: CASSLGLAGQPYEQYF. In nucleotides, the CDR3 is TGTGCCAGCAGCTTAGGACTAGCGGGGCAACCCTACGAGCAGTACTTC. Together with reference TRBV7-2 and TRBJ2-7, the CDR3 gives the full variable domain: GAGVSQSPSNKVTEKGKDVELRCDPISGHTALYWYRQSLGQGLEFLIYFQGNSAPDKSGLPSDRFSAERTGGSVSTLTIQRTQQEDSAVYLCASSLGLAGQPYEQYFGPGTRLTVT.

On this clonotype itself: An end of the junction differs from the germline gene, which may be a read error. J is TRBJ1-3 and V is TRBV20-1, with D uncertain. The CDR3 extends over 11 amino acids. Germline lookup yields CDR1 DFQATT and CDR2 SNEGSKA (reference sequence). This chain's CDR3 is CSARKGNTVYF. The CDR3 DNA follows: TGCAGTGCTAGGAAAGGAAACACCGTATATTTT.

This sequence joins TRBV27 and TRBJ2-2; the match to TRBD1 covers 8 bases. The CDR3 is 16 amino acids. The germline CDR1 and CDR2 sequences are MNHEY and SMNVEV (reference sequence). The ends lost 1 base at V and 5 bases at J; junction bases unmatched: 6. The CDR3 region has the DNA TGTGCCAGCAGTTTATACTGGACAGGGAATACCGGGGAGCTGTTTTTT. Its translation is CASSLYWTGNTGELFF.

The chain recombines TRBV15 with TRBJ2-2, with a weak D call TRBD1 (6 bases). In germline, CDR1 is LNHNV, CDR2 YYDKDF (reference sequence). The CDR3 is 12 residues long. Trimming shortened V by 4 bases and J by 6 bases, and 6 bases separated the two germline ends. CDR3 loop: CATSTGAGELFF. As DNA, the CDR3 is TGTGCCACCAGCACAGGGGCCGGGGAGCTGTTTTTT.

This clonotype was counted only a few times. This chain uses TRBV6-2 or TRBV6-3 with TRBJ2-1; TRBD2 aligns across 13 bases. The CDR3 sequence is 17 residues long. Germline V gene sequence: CDR1 MNHEY, CDR2 SVGEGT. The V gene end was trimmed by 5 bases and the J gene end by 0 bases; junction bases not matched to a gene: 4. The CDR3 region is CASSRGTSGDSYNEQFF. CDR3 coding DNA: TGTGCCAGCAGTCGTGGGACTAGCGGGGACTCCTACAATGAGCAGTTCTTC.

V is TRBV29-1 and J is TRBJ2-2; D possibly corresponds to TRBD2 (5 bases). The CDR3 totals 13 residues. Trimming stripped 0 bases from V and 6 bases from J, with 8 bases between. The germline CDR1 and CDR2 sequences are SQVTM and ANQGSEA. The DNA of the CDR3 is TGCAGCGTTGAAGATCTCGGGGCCGGGGAGCTGTTTTTT. Its translation is CSVEDLGAGELFF.

This clonotype was seen a handful of times. The rearrangement joins TRBV19 to TRBJ2-1; a possible D gene is TRBD1 (6 bases). The V and J ends lost 2 bases and 2 bases respectively, with 10 bases between them. Germline V gene data show CDR1 as LNHDA and CDR2 as SQIVND (reference sequence). The CDR3 length is 15 residues. The CDR3 spells CASSITGIAYNEQFF. The CDR3 DNA sequence: TGTGCCAGTAGTATAACAGGGATTGCCTACAATGAGCAGTTCTTC.

The chain combines TRBV7-6 with TRBJ2-7; TRBD1 might be the D (6 bases). The CDR3 totals 13 residues. The V gene lost 0 bases and the J gene lost 7 bases, with 10 bases spanning the gap. Germline CDR1 reads SGHVS; CDR2 reads FNYEAQ. The CDR3 DNA reads as TGTGCCAGCAGCTTAGCGGGGGCTCTAGAGCAGTACTTC. It is translated as CASSLAGALEQYF.

This chain uses TRBV9 with TRBJ2-1; D is unresolved. The CDR3 spans 12 residues. The germline V gene has CDR1 SGDLS and CDR2 YYNGEE. Between the trimmed V and J ends, which lost 0 bases and 8 bases, there was a span of 6 bases. For the CDR3, the DNA is TGTGCCAGCAGCGTAGCTCAGGATGAGCAGTTCTTC. Protein sequence: CASSVAQDEQFF.

The chain uses TRBV7-6 and TRBJ1-1; perhaps TRBD1 as D (6 bases). Per germline, CDR1 SGHVS and CDR2 FNYEAQ. The CDR3 consists of 15 residues. Trimming stripped 5 bases from V and 0 bases from J, with 13 bases between. The CDR3 is CASSTGQSMNTEAFF. The CDR3 nucleotides are TGTGCCAGCAGCACAGGGCAGTCCATGAACACTGAAGCTTTCTTT.